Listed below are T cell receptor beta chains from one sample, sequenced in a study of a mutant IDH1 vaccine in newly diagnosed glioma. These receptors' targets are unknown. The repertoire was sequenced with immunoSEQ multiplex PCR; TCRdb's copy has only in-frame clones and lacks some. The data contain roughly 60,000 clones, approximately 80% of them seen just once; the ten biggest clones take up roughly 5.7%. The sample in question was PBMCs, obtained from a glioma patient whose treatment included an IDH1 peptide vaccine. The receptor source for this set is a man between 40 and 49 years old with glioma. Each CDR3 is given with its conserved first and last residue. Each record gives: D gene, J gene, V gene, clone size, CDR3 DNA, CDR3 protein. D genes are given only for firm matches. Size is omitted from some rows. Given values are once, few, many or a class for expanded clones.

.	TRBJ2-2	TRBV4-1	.	TGCGCCAGCAGCCAGCCAGGGCGGGGAACCGGGGAGCTGTTTTTT	CASSQPGRGTGELFF
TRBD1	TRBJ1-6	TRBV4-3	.	TGCGCCAGCAGCCAAGATGGGACAGGGCGTAATTCACCCCTCCACTTT	CASSQDGTGRNSPLHF
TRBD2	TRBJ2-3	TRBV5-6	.	TGTGCCAGCATCCTTCTACTAGCGGGGGTTGATACGCAGTATTTT	CASILLLAGVDTQYF
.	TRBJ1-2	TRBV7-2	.	TGTGCCAGCAGCTTAGAGGTGGGATCGAACTATGGCTACACCTTC	CASSLEVGSNYGYTF
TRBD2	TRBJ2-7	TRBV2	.	TGTGCCAGCAGTGTGGGACTAGCTTACTACGAGCAGTACTTC	CASSVGLAYYEQYF
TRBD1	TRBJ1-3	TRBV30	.	TGTGCCTGGGACAGGGGGCTAGGAAACACCATATATTTT	CAWDRGLGNTIYF
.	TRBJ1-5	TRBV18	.	TGTGCCAGCTCCCGGGACGTGAGTCAGCCCCAGCATTTT	CASSRDVSQPQHF
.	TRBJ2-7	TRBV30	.	TGTGCCTGGAGTACCTTCCACGAGCAGTACTTC	CAWSTFHEQYF
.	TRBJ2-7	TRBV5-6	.	TGTGCCAGCAGCCCCTATGCAGGGATCTACGAGCAGTACTTC	CASSPYAGIYEQYF
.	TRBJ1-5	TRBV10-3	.	TGTGCCATCAGTGAAGGTTCTGGGCAGGGGATGGGGGTGGGCAATCAGCCCCAGCATTTT	CAISEGSGQGMGVGNQPQHF
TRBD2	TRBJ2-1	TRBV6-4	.	TGTGCCAGCAGGCCTTCTAGCGGCCTGAGCTCCTACAATGAGCAGTTCTTC	CASRPSSGLSSYNEQFF
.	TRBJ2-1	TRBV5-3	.	TGTGCCAGAAGCTTGGTTCCATTGAGGGGATACAATGAGCAGTTCTTC	CARSLVPLRGYNEQFF
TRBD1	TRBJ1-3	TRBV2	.	TGTGCCAGCAGTCTCGACAGGGACTCTGGAAACACCATATATTTT	CASSLDRDSGNTIYF
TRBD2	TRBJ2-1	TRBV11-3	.	TGTGCCAGCAGCTTAGGGGGACTAGGATACAATGAGCAGTTCTTC	CASSLGGLGYNEQFF
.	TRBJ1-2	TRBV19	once	TGTGCCAGTAGTATGAGGGCCAGGGAATCTGCTGGCTACACCTTC	CASSMRARESAGYTF
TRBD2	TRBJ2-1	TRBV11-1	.	TGTGCCAGCACCCCCCGGGAGGGACTAGCGGGATTGAATGAGCAGTTCTTC	CASTPREGLAGLNEQFF
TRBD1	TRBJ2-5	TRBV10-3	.	TGTGCCATCAGTGATAGGAGGACAGGACAAGAGACCCAGTACTTC	CAISDRRTGQETQYF
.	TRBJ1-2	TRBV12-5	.	TGTGCTAGTGGTTTGGAACAGGGCTATGGCTACACCTTC	CASGLEQGYGYTF
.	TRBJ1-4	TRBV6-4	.	TGTGCCAGCAGTGTGAACAGGAGATATCTAACAACTAATGAAAAACTGTTTTTT	CASSVNRRYLTTNEKLFF
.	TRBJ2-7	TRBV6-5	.	TGTGCCAGCAGACCACAGGGATCACACGAGCAGTACTTC	CASRPQGSHEQYF
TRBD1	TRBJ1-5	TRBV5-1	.	TGCGCCAGCAGCCTAGGGACAGGGGGTCAGCCCCAGCATTTT	CASSLGTGGQPQHF
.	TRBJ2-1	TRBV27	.	TGTGCCAGCAGTTTAAGGCCGGGATTATCCTACAATGAGCAGTTCTTC	CASSLRPGLSYNEQFF
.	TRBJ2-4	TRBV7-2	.	TGTGCCAGCAGCCCCTTGTTATGGGGGGCTGGCAAAAACATTCAGTACTTC	CASSPLLWGAGKNIQYF
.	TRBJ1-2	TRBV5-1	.	TGCGCCAGCAGACGAGCGGGGAGCTACACCTTC	CASRRAGSYTF
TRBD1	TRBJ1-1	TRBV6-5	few	TGTGCCAGGGATGCCGACAGGGTGGGCACTGAAGCTTTCTTT	CARDADRVGTEAFF
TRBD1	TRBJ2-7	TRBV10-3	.	TGTGCCGCCCTTCCCGGACAGGGGGATTACGAGCAGTACTTC	CAALPGQGDYEQYF
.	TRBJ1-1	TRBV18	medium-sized	TGTGCCAGCTCACCATATGCAGGGGCGAACACTGAAGCTTTCTTT	CASSPYAGANTEAFF
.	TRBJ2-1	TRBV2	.	TGTGCCAGCAGTAAGGGACGAAGCTCCTACAATGAGCAGTTCTTC	CASSKGRSSYNEQFF
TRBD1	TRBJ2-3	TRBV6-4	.	TGTGCCAGCAGTGAGGTCTGGCAGGGGGATACAGATACGCAGTATTTT	CASSEVWQGDTDTQYF
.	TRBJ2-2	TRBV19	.	TGTGCCAGTAGTTCAGGACCGATCCTCACCGGGGAGCTGTTTTTT	CASSSGPILTGELFF
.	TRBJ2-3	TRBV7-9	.	TGTGCCAGCAGCGAGGACAGGAGGGCAGATACGCAGTATTTT	CASSEDRRADTQYF
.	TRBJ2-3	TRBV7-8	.	TGTGCCAGCAGCTTGGTGCGGCGTGGAGATACGCAGTATTTT	CASSLVRRGDTQYF
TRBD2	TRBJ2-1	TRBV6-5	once	TGTGCCAGCAGACTAGCGGGGGTCTACAATGAGCAGTTCTTC	CASRLAGVYNEQFF
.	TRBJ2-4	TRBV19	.	TGTGCCAGTAGTTTAAGAGGGGCCCGCGGCATGTACTTC	CASSLRGARGMYF
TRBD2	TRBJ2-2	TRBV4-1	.	TGCGCCAGCAGCCAAGATAGCGGCGGGGGTGAGCTGTTTTTT	CASSQDSGGGELFF
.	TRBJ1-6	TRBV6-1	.	TGTGCCAGCAGTGTGGGGACGGAGTCACCCCTCCACTTT	CASSVGTESPLHF
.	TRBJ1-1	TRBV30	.	TGTGCCTGGACCCCACAGGGACCGAACACTGAAGCTTTCTTT	CAWTPQGPNTEAFF
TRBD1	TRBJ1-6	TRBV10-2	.	TGCGCCAGCAGACAGGGGGCAGGAGGAAATTCACCCCTCCACTTT	CASRQGAGGNSPLHF
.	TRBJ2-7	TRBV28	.	TGTGCCAGCAGTTTTGGTCAGGGGTTTGTATACGAGCAGTACTTC	CASSFGQGFVYEQYF
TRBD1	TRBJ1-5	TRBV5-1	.	TGCGCCAGCAGCCCAACAGGGGGATGGGATCAGCCCCAGCATTTT	CASSPTGGWDQPQHF
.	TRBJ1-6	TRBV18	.	TGTGCCAGCTCACCAGGGGGCTCCTATAATTCACCCCTCCACTTT	CASSPGGSYNSPLHF
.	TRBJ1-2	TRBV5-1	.	TGCGCCAGCAGCTTGGACGGGACATACTATGGCTACACCTTC	CASSLDGTYYGYTF
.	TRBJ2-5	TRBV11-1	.	TGTGCCAGCAGCTTCTTCAGGGAAGAGACCCAGTACTTC	CASSFFREETQYF
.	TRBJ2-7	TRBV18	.	TGTGCCAGCTCACCACTACAGGGTCGCGAGCAGTACTTC	CASSPLQGREQYF
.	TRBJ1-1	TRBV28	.	TGTGCCAGCAGGAAACCTGGGACAATGAACACTGAAGCTTTCTTT	CASRKPGTMNTEAFF
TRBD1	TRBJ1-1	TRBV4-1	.	TGCGCCAGCAGACCACTCAGGGGGGAAGCTGAAGCTTTCTTT	CASRPLRGEAEAFF
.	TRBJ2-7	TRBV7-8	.	TGTGCCAGCAGCTTGTGGACAGCACCCGACTTGGAGCAGTACTTC	CASSLWTAPDLEQYF
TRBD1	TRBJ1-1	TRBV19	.	TGTGCCAGTAGTACCGACAGGGGGCTCGCCCCTGAAGCTTTCTTT	CASSTDRGLAPEAFF
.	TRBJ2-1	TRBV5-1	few	TGCGCCAGCAGCTTGTCAGGATACAATGAGCAGTTCTTC	CASSLSGYNEQFF
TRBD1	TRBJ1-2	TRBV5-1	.	TGCGCCAGCAGCAGAGACAGGGTCGCTGCTAACTATGGCTACACCTTC	CASSRDRVAANYGYTF
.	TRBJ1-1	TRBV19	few	TGTGCCAGTAGCCCGGGGAGGGTTTTAACTGAAGCTTTCTTT	CASSPGRVLTEAFF
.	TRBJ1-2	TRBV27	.	TGTGCCAGCAGTTTAAAAACCCCGGGTCCCATTATCTATGGCTACACCTTC	CASSLKTPGPIIYGYTF
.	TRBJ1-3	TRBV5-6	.	TGTGCCAGCACGATTCGCTCTGGAAACACCATATATTTT	CASTIRSGNTIYF
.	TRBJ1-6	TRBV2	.	TGTGCCAGCAGTGAAACAGGGAGTCAGAATTCACCCCTCCACTTT	CASSETGSQNSPLHF
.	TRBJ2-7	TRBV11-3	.	TGTGCCAGCAGCTTAGATCAAGGCTACGAGCAGTACTTC	CASSLDQGYEQYF